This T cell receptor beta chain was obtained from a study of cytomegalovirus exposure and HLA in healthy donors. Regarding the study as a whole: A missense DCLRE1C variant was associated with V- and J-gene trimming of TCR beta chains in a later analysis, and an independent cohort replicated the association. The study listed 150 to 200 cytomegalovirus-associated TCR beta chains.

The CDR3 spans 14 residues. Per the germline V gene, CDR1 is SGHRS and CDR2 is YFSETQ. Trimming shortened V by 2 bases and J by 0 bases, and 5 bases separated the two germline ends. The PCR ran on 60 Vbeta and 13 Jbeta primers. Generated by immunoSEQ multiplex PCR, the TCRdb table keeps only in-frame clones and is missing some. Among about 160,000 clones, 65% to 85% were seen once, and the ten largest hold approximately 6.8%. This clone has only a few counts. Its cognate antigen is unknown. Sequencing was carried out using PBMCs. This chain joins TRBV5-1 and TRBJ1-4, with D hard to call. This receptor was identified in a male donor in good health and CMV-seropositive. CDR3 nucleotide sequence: TGCGCCAGCAGCTTACTTGCAACTAATGAAAAACTGTTTTTT. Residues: CASSLLATNEKLFF.